The next 17 T cell receptor beta chains were all read from a single sample in a study of beta chain features in type 1 diabetes. The sequenced template was cDNA made from the entire isolated RNA. TCRdb's copy holds only in-frame clones and misses some; the assay was immunoSEQ multiplex PCR. The profile covers about 300,000 clones, with about 8% appearing a single time and more than 0.9% taken by the ten largest. Material: central memory CD4+ T cells from blood. The receptors come from a woman younger than 35 in good health.

This clone was observed at least ten times. This chain uses TRBV7-3 with TRBJ2-7; perhaps TRBD2 as D (6 bases). This CDR3 region has 13 residues. CDR1 and CDR2 (germline): SGHTA, FQGTGA. With 3 bases removed from V and 7 bases from J, the gap between germline ends came to 13 bases. CDR3 residues: CASSFYSSGEQYF. The CDR3 coding sequence is TGTGCCAGCAGCTTTTACTCCAGCGGGGAGCAGTACTTC.

This clone was seen repeatedly, ten times or more. The chain recombines TRBV14 with TRBJ2-4, with D uncertain. V was shortened by 4 bases and J by 1 base, with 11 bases between the two germline ends. Germline lookup yields CDR1 SGHDN and CDR2 FVKESK. This CDR3 has 15 amino acids. The CDR3 sequence: CASSRINSAKNIQYF. The CDR3 coding sequence is TGTGCCAGCAGCCGGATAAACTCGGCCAAAAACATTCAGTACTTC.

This clone was recorded a few times. This chain links TRBV7-8 with TRBJ1-6; 7 bases are shared with TRBD1. The V gene's germline CDR1 is SGHVS and CDR2 FQNEAQ. V shed 0 bases and J 9 bases; nucleotides not matched to a gene: 8. The CDR3 is made up of 16 amino acids. CDR3 loop: CASSLAIGGKGSPLHF. DNA for the CDR3: TGTGCCAGCAGCTTAGCGATAGGGGGCAAGGGTTCACCCCTCCACTTT. Drawing the rest from reference TRBV7-8 and TRBJ1-6, the complete variable domain is GAGVSQSPRYKVAKRGQDVALRCDPISGHVSLFWYQQALGQGPEFLTYFQNEAQLDKSGLPSDRFFAERPEGSVSTLKIQRTQQEDSAVYLCASSLAIGGKGSPLHFGNGTRLTVT.

The rearrangement joins TRBV5-1 to TRBJ1-2; 9 bases align to TRBD1. Germline V CDR1 and CDR2: SGHRS, YFSETQ. The V and J ends lost 7 bases and 3 bases, in that order; junction bases with no gene match: 7. This CDR3 contains 14 residues. Here the CDR3 DNA reads TGCGCCAGCGGGCGAACAGGGGGCGACTATGGCTACACCTTC. Encoded protein: CASGRTGGDYGYTF.

The V call is TRBV5-4, the J call TRBJ1-2; D possibly corresponds to TRBD1 (6 bases). CDR1 SGHNT and CDR2 YYREEE come from the germline V gene (reference sequence). The CDR3 is made up of 13 amino acids. Trimming took 2 bases from V and 3 from J, leaving 8 bases between them. The CDR3 DNA is TGTGCCAGCAGCTTCGGACAGTACTATGGCTACACCTTC. Protein sequence: CASSFGQYYGYTF.

The V call is TRBV7-3, the J call TRBJ1-1; D remains unclear. V lost 6 bases and J 7 bases, leaving 9 bases between the germline ends. There are 11 residues in the CDR3. CDR1 and CDR2 (germline): SGHTA, FQGTGA. CDR3 DNA: TGTGCCAGCAGTTCGGGCCATGAAGCTTTCTTT. It translates to CASSSGHEAFF.

This clone was counted a few times. This chain links TRBV5-4 with TRBJ1-1, with 8 positions matching TRBD1. The CDR3 is made up of 16 amino acids. Losses at the gene ends were 5 bases for V and 1 base for J; bases not matched to a gene: 10. Germline CDR1 SGHNT, CDR2 YYREEE (reference sequence). CDR3 sequence: CASRLNRGTENTEAFF. DNA of the CDR3: TGTGCCAGCAGGCTGAACAGGGGGACGGAGAACACTGAAGCTTTCTTT.

The rearrangement links TRBV5-6 to TRBJ2-1; D perhaps matches TRBD2 (7 bases). Germline loops: CDR1 SGHDT, CDR2 YYEEEE. The CDR3 is 15 residues long. The V gene lost 7 bases and the J gene lost 4 bases, with 18 bases spanning the gap. Written as DNA, the CDR3 is TGTGCCAGCTCCTTGGGGGGGCGATATTACAATGAGCAGTTCTTC. Its protein product is CASSLGGRYYNEQFF.

This clone was picked up a small number of times. The chain links TRBV4-3 to TRBJ2-1, with 7 bases lining up with TRBD1. With V trimmed by 3 bases and J by 4 bases, 15 bases remained unmatched. Looked up from germline, CDR1 is LGHNA and CDR2 is YSLEER. This CDR3 region has 18 residues. CDR3 protein: CASSQDDREGEQYNEQFF. The CDR3 DNA follows: TGCGCCAGCAGCCAGGACGACAGGGAAGGGGAACAATACAATGAGCAGTTCTTC.

This clone has just a few counts. The chain uses TRBV15 and TRBJ1-1; the D is unclear. This CDR3 comprises 15 residues. Trimming cost V 0 bases and J 3 bases, with 11 bases left between them. Germline V lookup: CDR1 LNHNV, CDR2 YYDKDF (reference sequence). The CDR3 loop reads CATSRDSGRDTEAFF. The CDR3 bases are TGTGCCACCAGCAGAGATTCGGGGAGGGACACTGAAGCTTTCTTT.

The rearrangement joins TRBV29-1 to TRBJ2-3; 9 bases align to TRBD2. Germline CDR1 and CDR2: SQVTM and ANQGSEA. CDR3 length equals 17 residues. V trimming: 1 base; J trimming: 2 bases; junction bases outside the gene matches: 10. The CDR3 here is CSVEAPGWGLATDTQYF. As DNA, the CDR3 is TGCAGCGTTGAAGCCCCAGGATGGGGACTAGCCACAGATACGCAGTATTTT.

V is TRBV7-3 and J is TRBJ2-1; no clear D gene. Germline values: CDR1 SGHTA, CDR2 FQGTGA. CDR3 length: 13 residues. Trimming took 5 bases from V and 9 from J, leaving 14 bases between them. Here the CDR3 DNA reads TGTGCCAGCAGCCCTCTGGCCGCGGCTGAGCAGTTCTTC. Protein: CASSPLAAAEQFF.

This clone was recorded a few times. For the CDR3, the DNA is TGCGCCAGCAGTCAATCTCGACAGGGCGAGCAGTACGTC. Translating it yields CASSQSRQGEQYV. This chain connects TRBV23-1 to TRBJ2-7; 7 nucleotides agree with TRBD1. TRBV23-1 is annotated as an ORF whose role is uncertain. The CDR3 totals 13 residues. With V trimmed by 0 bases and J by 6 bases, 2 bases remained unmatched.

The rearrangement uses TRBV2 and TRBJ2-5, with 10 bases identical to TRBD2. J gave up 5 bases and V 3 bases, and 6 bases lay outside the gene matches. Germline CDR1 SNHLY, CDR2 FYNNEI. This CDR3 contains 15 residues. DNA of the CDR3: TGTGCCAGCAGTGAGCGGCTAGCGGGAGTGGAGACCCAGTACTTC. Encoded protein: CASSERLAGVETQYF.

The chain couples TRBV7-9 to TRBJ2-3; 9 bases are a match to TRBD1. CDR1 is SEHNR, CDR2 FQNEAQ, per germline (reference sequence). The ends lost 5 bases at V and 2 bases at J; junction bases unmatched: 8. This CDR3 spans 16 amino acids. As DNA, the CDR3 is TGTGCCAGCAGCCAGTGGGGACAGGGTTCCACAGATACGCAGTATTTT. Its protein is CASSQWGQGSTDTQYF.

In this sample, this clone turned up a few times. V is TRBV27 and J is TRBJ1-2, with D maybe TRBD1 (6 bases). The CDR3 is 14 amino acids. V lost 4 bases to trimming and J lost 3 bases, with 12 bases between them. CDR1 MNHEY and CDR2 SMNVEV come from the germline V gene (reference sequence). The CDR3 loop reads CASSSQGSDYGYTF. The CDR3 nucleotides read TGTGCCAGCAGTTCACAGGGATCCGACTATGGCTACACCTTC.

This clone has only a few counts. The gene calls are TRBV2 and TRBJ1-5; TRBD1 agrees at 11 bases. The CDR3 runs 16 residues. Trimming at V came to 5 bases and at J to 7 bases, leaving 10 bases not matched to a gene. Germline CDR1 SNHLY, CDR2 FYNNEI. The CDR3 DNA is TGTGCCAGCAGTCGGACAGGGGGCGGAGGGTACCAGCCCCAGCATTTT. Amino acid sequence: CASSRTGGGGYQPQHF.